Following are 11 T cell receptor beta chains from one sample sequenced in a study of blood T cells in healthy people across ages. Combining a sample-barcoded 5' primer with a J-beta primer mix, a second PCR ran for about 6 to 11 cycles. TCRdb reanalysed the 5' RACE reads using MiXCR and keeps one entry per CDR3 protein. The table lists 760,000 or so distinct CDR3 sequences, more than 20% of them singletons. This same sample was also taken into another study, of T cells of mothers and their children.

The sample was blood. The receptor set was obtained from a boy younger than 18 in good health.

The rearrangement links TRBV5-1 to TRBJ1-1; 10 positions match TRBD1. The CDR3 is made up of 14 amino acids. The germline CDR1 and CDR2 sequences are SGHRS and YFSETQ. V was pared by 2 bases and J by 5 bases, with 3 bases of the junction left unmatched. The DNA for the CDR3 is TGCGCCAGCAGCTTTGGGACAGGGGAGACTGAAGCTTTCTTT. Protein product: CASSFGTGETEAFF.

The CDR3 sequence is CASSEESSGSLYNEQFF. In DNA form, the CDR3 reads TGTGCCAGCAGTGAAGAGTCGAGCGGGAGTCTGTACAATGAGCAGTTCTTC. The chain couples TRBV2 to TRBJ2-1; 8 bases are a match to TRBD2. Trimming cost V 1 base and J 4 bases; bases outside gene matches: 9. The CDR3 extends over 17 amino acids. Germline assignment: CDR1 SNHLY and CDR2 FYNNEI.

A few counts support this clonotype. The CDR3 DNA reads as TGTGCCAGCAGTTTAACAGGGTCTCGTTATAGCAATCAGCCCCAGCATTTT. This sequence encodes CASSLTGSRYSNQPQHF. The rearrangement uses TRBV28 and TRBJ1-5; TRBD1 is a possible D gene (6 bases). The CDR3 is 17 residues long. V lost 2 bases, J lost 0 bases, and 14 bases lay in between. The germline V gene has CDR1 MDHEN and CDR2 SYDVKM.

The chain employs TRBV5-1 and TRBJ2-2, with D maybe TRBD2 (6 bases). Trimming removed 0 bases at V and 3 bases at J, with 12 bases between. Germline CDR1 and CDR2: SGHRS and YFSETQ. This CDR3 spans 16 amino acids. The CDR3 DNA follows: TGCGCCAGCAGCTTGGTTCGCGGGGAGTACACCGGGGAGCTGTTTTTT. It codes for CASSLVRGEYTGELFF.

In its sample, this clonotype was seen a few times. The chain recombines TRBV4-3 with TRBJ2-5, with a possible D match to TRBD1 (6 bases). The CDR3 is 15 residues long. The germline CDR1 and CDR2 sequences are LGHNA and YSLEER. V lost 2 bases and J 3 bases, leaving 13 bases between the germline ends. CDR3 sequence reads: CASSQNPGAKETQYF. The CDR3 nucleotides are TGCGCCAGCAGCCAAAACCCAGGGGCGAAAGAGACCCAGTACTTC.

The J gene is TRBJ2-1, the V gene TRBV20-1; TRBD2 agrees at 16 bases. Germline values: CDR1 DFQATT, CDR2 SNEGSKA (reference sequence). This CDR3 spans 17 amino acids. Trimming removed 5 bases from V and 4 bases from J; junction bases left unmatched: 8. As DNA, the CDR3 is TGCAGTGCTTCGGGACTAGCGGGAGGGTCCCGTTACAATGAGCAGTTCTTC. It translates to CSASGLAGGSRYNEQFF.

There are a few counts of this clonotype. The gene calls are TRBV2 and TRBJ2-3; D may correspond to TRBD1 or TRBD2 (5 bases each). CDR1 is SNHLY, CDR2 FYNNEI, per germline. There are 16 residues in the CDR3. V was cut by 3 bases and J by 4 bases, with 17 bases left in between. The CDR3 region has the DNA TGTGCCAGCAGTGATGTCGGGGCCGCGAAAGCAGATACGCAGTATTTT. The encoded protein is CASSDVGAAKADTQYF.

This clonotype was counted only a few times. The V call is TRBV12-5, the J call TRBJ2-7, with 11 positions matching TRBD2. The J call may be incorrect, as the DNA end agrees better with TRBJ2-1. This CDR3 contains 18 residues. Germline V gene sequence: CDR1 LGHNT, CDR2 FRNRAP. The CDR3 DNA reads TGTGCTAGTGGTTTCCTACTAGCGGGAGCGTCGGGGGACAATGAGCAGTTCTTC. It encodes CASGFLLAGASGDNEQFF.

This clonotype was observed a handful of times. The V call is TRBV29-1, the J call TRBJ2-5; D unclear. The CDR3 runs to 15 residues. CDR1 SQVTM and CDR2 ANQGSEA come from the germline V gene. V was pared by 6 bases and J by 0 bases, with 17 bases between. CDR3 bases: TGCAGCGTGACTCCGGGCCTCGGGTACCAAGAGACCCAGTACTTC. Its protein is CSVTPGLGYQETQYF.

Only a few counts were recorded for this clonotype. The chain employs TRBV2 and TRBJ1-2; D is unresolved. Germline V gene data show CDR1 as SNHLY and CDR2 as FYNNEI. The V and J ends lost 7 bases and 5 bases respectively, with 5 bases between them. This CDR3 is 10 amino acids long. The CDR3 DNA sequence: TGTGCCAGCAAAGATTATGGCTACACCTTC. This sequence encodes CASKDYGYTF.

This clonotype was seen only a few times. The rearrangement joins TRBV7-3 to TRBJ1-1; D unresolved. Germline V gives CDR1 SGHTA, CDR2 FQGTGA. V was clipped by 0 bases and J by 6 bases, with 11 bases between them. The CDR3 is 14 residues long. This CDR3 is CASSLTAGAPEAFF. The CDR3 DNA sequence: TGTGCCAGCAGCTTAACGGCAGGTGCCCCTGAAGCTTTCTTT.